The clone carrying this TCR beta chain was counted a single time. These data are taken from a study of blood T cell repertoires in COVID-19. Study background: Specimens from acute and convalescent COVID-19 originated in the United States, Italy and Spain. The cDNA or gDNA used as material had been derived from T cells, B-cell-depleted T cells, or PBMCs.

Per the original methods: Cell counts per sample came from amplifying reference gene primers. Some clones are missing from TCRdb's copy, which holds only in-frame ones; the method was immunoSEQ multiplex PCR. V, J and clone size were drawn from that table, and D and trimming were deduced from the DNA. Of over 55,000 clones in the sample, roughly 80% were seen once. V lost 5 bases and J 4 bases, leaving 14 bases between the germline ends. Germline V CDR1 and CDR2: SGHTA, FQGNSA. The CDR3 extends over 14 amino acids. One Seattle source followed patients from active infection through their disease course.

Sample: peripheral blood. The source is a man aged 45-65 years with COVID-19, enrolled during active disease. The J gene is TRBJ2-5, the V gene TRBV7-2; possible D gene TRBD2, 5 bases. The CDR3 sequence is CASSLMGATETQYF. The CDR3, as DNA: TGTGCCAGCAGCCTCATGGGAGCCACAGAGACCCAGTACTTC.